One and the same sample provided the 24 T cell receptor beta chains below, sequenced in a study of T cells in Graves' hyperthyroidism and ophthalmopathy. Amplification targeted TCR beta CDR3 regions from RNA transcripts. HTBI primers drove first-round RT-PCR of the TCR CDR3. TCRdb recomputed calls from the multiplex PCR reads with MiXCR, one row per CDR3 protein. Counted here are fewer than 400,000 distinct CDR3 sequences, 11% to 15% occurring once; the ten biggest clones make up 25% to 30%. Sequencing was performed on blood. These TCRs come from a man in his fifties or sixties with Graves' ophthalmopathy.

In this sample, this clonotype turned up a few times. This chain joins TRBV10-2 and TRBJ2-4; 7 bases agree with TRBD1. The CDR3 length is 17 residues. Germline CDR1 is WSHSY and CDR2 is SAAADI. With 2 bases clipped from V and 0 bases from J, the junction kept 7 bases outside the gene matches. CDR3 DNA: TGCGCCAGCAGTGAGGGGGACAGAGGGTTAGCCAAAAACATTCAGTACTTC. This codes for CASSEGDRGLAKNIQYF.

This clonotype was observed many times. The junction does not match germline at one end; this may be a read error. This chain uses TRBV3-1 with TRBJ2-3, with TRBD2 as a possible D gene (5 bases). The germline CDR1 and CDR2 sequences are LGHDT and YNNKEL (reference sequence). The CDR3 spans 12 residues. The CDR3: CVSSLRGGTQYF. In nucleotides, the CDR3 is TGTGTCAGCAGCCTGCGAGGAGGTACGCAGTATTTT.

Comment on this clonotype: A clone one base away is much larger, so this may be a read error. The chain joins TRBV6-2 or TRBV6-3 to TRBJ1-1; D ambiguous. CDR1 is MNHEY and CDR2 is SVGEGT in the germline V gene. This CDR3 comprises 14 residues. The CDR3 sequence: CASSYRTTATEALF. Written as DNA, the CDR3 is TGTGCCAGCAGTTATCGGACGACGGCGACTGAAGCTCTCTTT.

The sample holds many counts of this clonotype. The chain employs TRBV5-1 and TRBJ1-1; weak D call: TRBD1 (5 bases). Between the trimmed V and J ends, which lost 1 base and 1 base, there was a span of 14 bases. CDR1 and CDR2 from the germline V gene are SGHRS and YFSETQ. The CDR3 is 16 residues long. CDR3 nucleotides: TGCGCCAGCAGCTTGTATCCAGGGCTAACGAACACTGAAGCTTTCTTT. Residues: CASSLYPGLTNTEAFF.

This clonotype has at least ten counts. The chain employs TRBV5-1 and TRBJ1-5; maybe TRBD1 (5 bases). Trimming cost V 0 bases and J 1 base, with 11 bases left between them. Germline V gene lookup returns CDR1 SGHRS and CDR2 YFSETQ. CDR3 length: 16 amino acids. CDR3 DNA: TGCGCCAGCAGCTTGGAAGGGGTATCGAGCAATCAGCCCCAGCATTTT. Protein: CASSLEGVSSNQPQHF.

Many counts were recorded for this clonotype. The V gene is TRBV12-3 or TRBV12-4, the J gene TRBJ2-7; tentative D call: TRBD1 (6 bases). There are 13 residues in the CDR3. V lost 5 bases and J lost 4, with 12 bases in between. The CDR3 is CASSRIGQYEQYF. The DNA for the CDR3 is TGTGCCAGCAGTCGTATTGGACAGTACGAGCAGTACTTC.

In its sample, this clonotype was seen many times. CDR3 sequence: CSYSSRGGQPQHF. Here the CDR3 DNA reads TGCAGCTACTCGAGCAGGGGAGGACAGCCCCAGCATTTT. The chain uses TRBV29-1 and TRBJ1-5; tentatively, D is TRBD1 (6 bases). Deletions cut 8 bases from V and 7 bases from J, with 18 bases between. This CDR3 is 13 amino acids long. Germline loops: CDR1 SQVTM, CDR2 ANQGSEA.

The chain couples TRBV7-8 to TRBJ1-1, with 7 bases lining up with TRBD1. The CDR3 has 15 residues. V shed 5 bases and J 4 bases; nucleotides not matched to a gene: 10. Germline V gene sequence: CDR1 SGHVS, CDR2 FQNEAQ. The CDR3 DNA follows: TGTGCCAGCAGCGTAAGCCGGGCAGGGGGCACTGAAGCTTTCTTT. Translation gives CASSVSRAGGTEAFF.

This clonotype has more than one count but fewer than ten. This rearrangement joins TRBV10-1 to TRBJ2-1; D is unclear. V lost 6 bases and J 6 bases, leaving 18 bases between the germline ends. The germline V gene has CDR1 WNHNN and CDR2 SYGVQD (reference sequence). The CDR3 loop spans 15 amino acids. CDR3 sequence: CASSTGSRVLNEQFF. CDR3 nucleotides: TGCGCCAGCAGCACCGGGTCCCGAGTACTCAATGAGCAGTTCTTC.

In its sample, this clonotype was seen many times. The J gene is TRBJ1-1, the V gene TRBV5-1; no reliable D call. This CDR3 region has 13 residues. The V end was cut by 1 base, the J end by 8 bases, with 12 bases between. Germline CDR1 is SGHRS and CDR2 is YFSETQ. CDR3 in amino acids: CASSLHQVKEAFF. CDR3 nucleotide sequence: TGCGCCAGCAGCTTGCACCAGGTCAAGGAAGCTTTCTTT.

This clonotype was observed many times. The V gene is TRBV29-1, the J gene TRBJ2-7; D call uncertain. The V and J ends lost 1 base and 3 bases respectively, with 10 bases between them. Per the germline V gene, CDR1 is SQVTM and CDR2 is ANQGSEA. CDR3 length: 13 residues. The CDR3 DNA reads TGCAGCGTTGAAGTCGTGGGTAGCTACGAGCAGTACTTC. Translating gives CSVEVVGSYEQYF.

This clonotype was recorded a few times. The chain combines TRBV28 with TRBJ2-1; TRBD2 is a possible D gene (6 bases). The CDR3 has 14 residues. V was trimmed by 5 bases and J by 9 bases, leaving 17 bases between them. Germline V gene sequence: CDR1 MDHEN, CDR2 SYDVKM. This chain's CDR3 is CASSRTPAGSEQFF. CDR3 bases: TGTGCCAGCAGTCGTACACCGGCGGGGTCTGAGCAGTTCTTC.

V is TRBV29-1 and J is TRBJ1-2; D remains ambiguous. V shed 5 bases and J shed 2 bases, with 6 bases lying between them. Per the germline V gene, CDR1 is SQVTM and CDR2 is ANQGSEA. The CDR3 has 11 amino acids. This CDR3 is CSVPGNYGYTF. CDR3 in DNA: TGCAGCGTTCCAGGAAACTATGGCTACACCTTC.

This clonotype was counted ten times or more. This chain connects TRBV12-3 or TRBV12-4 to TRBJ2-1; 13 bases agree with TRBD2. Unmatched junction bases numbered 10, after V lost 7 bases and J lost 7 bases. The CDR3 totals 16 residues. This CDR3 is CASTSTSGRFSNEQFF. The CDR3 DNA reads as TGTGCCAGCACCTCGACTAGCGGGAGGTTCTCAAATGAGCAGTTCTTC.

The chain is built from TRBV6-2 or TRBV6-3 and TRBJ1-2; D is unresolved. With 0 bases removed from V and 0 bases from J, the gap between germline ends came to 5 bases. The CDR3 runs 14 residues. Germline V CDR1 and CDR2: MNHEY, SVGEGT. In nucleotides, the CDR3 is TGTGCCAGCAGTTACTCGCGGTCTAACTATGGCTACACCTTC. Its protein is CASSYSRSNYGYTF.

The table lists this clonotype with many counts. The V gene is TRBV30, the J gene TRBJ1-1; D possibly corresponds to TRBD1 (5 bases). CDR3 length: 13 amino acids. CDR1 GTSNPN and CDR2 SVGIG come from the germline V gene (reference sequence). DNA of the CDR3: TGTGCTTCCCGCGGGGGAGGAGGCACTGAAGCTTTCTTT. Encoded protein: CASRGGGGTEAFF.

With respect to this clonotype: This sequence may be a read error, since a much larger clone differs from it by one base. The CDR3 region has the DNA TGTACCAGCAGTCCAGACGAACCGGGACGGTGGAACACTGAAGCTTTCTTT. Translation gives CTSSPDEPGRWNTEAFF. The chain recombines TRBV2 with TRBJ1-1, with TRBD1 as a possible D gene (5 bases). The CDR3 length is 17 residues. Germline assignment: CDR1 SNHLY and CDR2 FYNNEI.

This clonotype showed up many times. This chain uses TRBV2 with TRBJ2-5; no clear D. Trimming stripped 7 bases from V and 1 base from J, with 16 bases between. Germline V gene lookup returns CDR1 SNHLY and CDR2 FYNNEI. The CDR3 loop spans 15 amino acids. In DNA form, the CDR3 reads TGTGCCAGCAATAGTGATGGGATCTCCCAAGAGACCCAGTACTTC. Its protein product is CASNSDGISQETQYF.

The chain recombines TRBV29-1 with TRBJ2-1, with 12 bases identical to TRBD2. Trimming at V came to 2 bases and at J to 4 bases, leaving 9 bases not matched to a gene. The CDR3 totals 17 residues. Germline V gene data show CDR1 as SQVTM and CDR2 as ANQGSEA. The CDR3 region has the DNA TGCAGCGTTGAAAAAAAAAGGACTAGCGGGACTTACAATGAGCAGTTCTTC. Translating gives CSVEKKRTSGTYNEQFF.

CDR3 region: CATSSVRGEQFF. In DNA, the CDR3 is TGTGCCACCAGCAGTGTGCGGGGTGAGCAGTTCTTC. The chain carries TRBV15 and TRBJ2-1, with D tentatively TRBD2 (6 bases). CDR3 size: 12 residues. The ends were cut back, 3 bases at V and 9 bases at J, with 9 bases in the middle. Germline values: CDR1 LNHNV, CDR2 YYDKDF (reference sequence).

The sample holds many counts of this clonotype. This chain uses TRBV4-1 with TRBJ1-5; D is unresolved. The CDR3 totals 17 residues. Germline CDR1 MGHRA, CDR2 YSYEKL. With 0 bases removed from V and 5 bases from J, the gap between germline ends came to 17 bases. The CDR3 DNA reads TGCGCCAGCAGCCAAGACATATCAGCACTGCGGTATCAGCCCCAGCATTTT. This gives the protein CASSQDISALRYQPQHF.

This clonotype was observed at least ten times. The rearrangement uses TRBV3-1 and TRBJ2-1; TRBD2 agrees at 12 bases. Germline V CDR1 and CDR2: LGHDT, YNNKEL (reference sequence). The CDR3 sequence is 15 residues long. Trimming cost V 4 bases and J 9 bases; bases outside gene matches: 7. CDR3 coding DNA: TGTGCCAGCAGCCCGACTAGCGGGAGAGGTGCTGAGCAGTTCTTC. Translated, it gives CASSPTSGRGAEQFF.

This clonotype was recorded at least ten times. The V call is TRBV20-1, the J call TRBJ2-1; 7 positions match TRBD2. The germline CDR1 and CDR2 sequences are DFQATT and SNEGSKA (reference sequence). Unmatched junction bases numbered 5, after V lost 5 bases and J lost 10 bases. The CDR3 is made up of 11 amino acids. Here the CDR3 reads CSAPTGGEQFF. CDR3 bases: TGCAGTGCTCCAACGGGGGGAGAGCAGTTCTTC.

This chain joins TRBV10-2 and TRBJ1-6; 7 nucleotides line up with TRBD1. CDR3 length: 15 amino acids. Germline assignment: CDR1 WSHSY and CDR2 SAAADI. V shed 6 bases, J shed 7 bases, and the junction held 9 bases outside the gene matches. This CDR3 is CASRSGTGANSPLHF. The CDR3 coding sequence is TGCGCCAGCAGGTCCGGTACAGGGGCGAATTCACCCCTCCACTTT.